The rows below give T cell receptor beta chains drawn from one sample of a study of shared clonotypes between healthy human individuals. Data came from immunoSEQ multiplex PCR; TCRdb stores just in-frame clones and leaves some out. Among roughly 760,000 clones listed, approximately 74% were seen once. The sequenced sample was memory CD4+ T cells sorted from blood. The receptor source for this set is a woman aged 25 to 45 in good health. CDR3s include the opening cysteine and the closing phenylalanine or tryptophan. A D gene is named only where the DNA matches it firmly. Some rows have no size entry. The others give once, few or many, or a class for an expanded clone.

j_gene	v_gene	abundance	d_gene	CDR3nt	CDR3aa
TRBJ2-3	TRBV6-1	-	TRBD2	TGTGCCAGCAGTGAACGACCCGGGACTAGTACAGATACGCAGTATTTT	CASSERPGTSTDTQYF
TRBJ1-4	TRBV19	-	TRBD1	TGTGCCAGTAGTGGGACACAGGACAGGAATGAAAAACTGTTTTTT	CASSGTQDRNEKLFF
TRBJ2-2	TRBV7-9	few	-	TGTGCCAGCAGCTTAGCCGTTAACACCGGGGAGCTGTTTTTT	CASSLAVNTGELFF
TRBJ2-5	TRBV7-9	-	TRBD2	TGTGCCAGCAGCTTGGGTCGACTAGCGGGAGCCCAAGAGACCCAGTACTTC	CASSLGRLAGAQETQYF
TRBJ2-5	TRBV4-1	few	-	TGCGCCAGCAGCCAAGAATTACGTCGTCAAGAGACCCAGTACTTC	CASSQELRRQETQYF
TRBJ1-2	TRBV28	-	TRBD1	TGTGCCAGCAGTTTATCGGGACAGGAGTATGGCTACACCTTC	CASSLSGQEYGYTF
TRBJ2-2	TRBV19	-	-	TGTGCCAGTAGTATAAACTCGGCGCGGGTTACCGGGGAGCTGTTTTTT	CASSINSARVTGELFF
TRBJ2-5	TRBV27	-	-	TGTGCCAGCGGCACTATGACCCGGGAGACCCAGTACTTC	CASGTMTRETQYF
TRBJ2-1	TRBV6-5	-	-	TGTGCCACCAGGAGAGGGATAGATGCCGAGCAGTTCTTC	CATRRGIDAEQFF
TRBJ1-2	TRBV20-1	many	-	TGCAGTGCTAGCACAGGTGGCTACACCTTC	CSASTGGYTF
TRBJ1-4	TRBV5-1	-	-	TGCGCCAGCAGCTTCACACGGTATAATGAAAAACTGTTTTTT	CASSFTRYNEKLFF
TRBJ1-3	TRBV2	-	-	TGTGCCAGCAGTGAAAGGTCGGGGGGCACTGGAAACACCATATATTTT	CASSERSGGTGNTIYF
TRBJ1-3	TRBV27	-	-	TGTGCCAGCAGTTTGACAGCTACTGGAAACACCATATATTTT	CASSLTATGNTIYF
TRBJ2-3	TRBV10-3	-	-	TGTGCCACGAAGACTAGTTTGGGCACAGATACGCAGTATTTT	CATKTSLGTDTQYF
TRBJ2-7	TRBV30	few	-	TGTGCCTGGAGTGTAGACAGAAAATACGAGCAGTACTTC	CAWSVDRKYEQYF
TRBJ1-4	TRBV2	few	-	TGTGCCAGCAGGGTAACACGCCGGGGGAATGAAAAACTGTTTTTT	CASRVTRRGNEKLFF
TRBJ1-1	TRBV6-5	-	TRBD1	TGTGCCAGCAGTTCCCAGACAGGGGGTGGGAACACTGAAGCTTTCTTT	CASSSQTGGGNTEAFF
TRBJ2-3	TRBV29-1	-	TRBD2	TGCAGCGTTCCAGAGCGGGAGTCAGATACGCAGTATTTT	CSVPERESDTQYF
TRBJ2-7	TRBV27	-	-	TGTGCCAGCAGGTTGACTGGAAACTCCCTCTACGAGCAGTACTTC	CASRLTGNSLYEQYF
TRBJ2-7	TRBV7-2	-	TRBD1	TGTGCCAGCAGCCGGTCGGGACAGGGCTACGAGCAGTACTTC	CASSRSGQGYEQYF
TRBJ2-3	TRBV4-1	-	TRBD2	TGCGCCAGCAGCCGCGGTAGCGGGAGGGCCTATTCTAGCACAGATACGCAGTATTTT	CASSRGSGRAYSSTDTQYF
TRBJ1-1	TRBV30	-	-	TGTGCCTGGAGGGCCGACAGAACGAACACTGAAGCTTTCTTT	CAWRADRTNTEAFF
TRBJ1-2	TRBV27	few	TRBD1	TGTGCCAGCAGTAGGGACAGGGGGTATTTCCACTATGGCTACACCTTC	CASSRDRGYFHYGYTF
TRBJ1-5	TRBV7-8	-	-	TGTGCCAGCAGCCCCCTGACCAAGACATTAAATCAGCCCCAGCATTTT	CASSPLTKTLNQPQHF
TRBJ2-7	TRBV11-2	-	-	TGTGCCAGCAGCTTATCAGAGGGGATTGGGAACGAGCAGTACTTC	CASSLSEGIGNEQYF
TRBJ2-5	TRBV28	-	-	TGTGCCAGCAGCCCCGACGGGGGAGAGACCCAGTACTTC	CASSPDGGETQYF
TRBJ2-1	TRBV5-1	few	TRBD2	TGCGCCAGCAGCTTGGTCCCCCTAGCGGGAGGCCACAATGAGCAGTTCTTC	CASSLVPLAGGHNEQFF
TRBJ2-7	TRBV28	few	TRBD1	TGTGCCAGCAAGACAGGGAGCCACGTCTCCTACGAGCAGTACTTC	CASKTGSHVSYEQYF
TRBJ2-7	TRBV5-1	-	TRBD1	TGCGCCAGCAGCCCCGGGACAGGCGCTCTGGAGCAGTACTTC	CASSPGTGALEQYF
TRBJ2-1	TRBV2	-	TRBD2	TGTGCCAGCAGAGGTTGGAGGGAGGGAAACAATGAGCAGTTCTTC	CASRGWREGNNEQFF
TRBJ2-4	TRBV19	-	-	TGTGCCAGTAGTACCTTGGTACCAGCCAAAAACATTCAGTACTTC	CASSTLVPAKNIQYF
TRBJ2-3	TRBV19	-	-	TGTGCCAGTAATCCGGGGGCTTACACAGATACGCAGTATTTT	CASNPGAYTDTQYF
TRBJ2-3	TRBV2	-	-	TGTGCCGCCCAACCAGGGGGCACAGATACGCAGTATTTT	CAAQPGGTDTQYF
TRBJ1-1	TRBV18	once	-	TGTGCCAGCTCACCTTTAAAGGGGAACACTGAAGCTTTCTTT	CASSPLKGNTEAFF
TRBJ2-6	TRBV2	-	-	TGTGCCGCAAGGGGTACTGGGGCCAACGTCCTGACTTTC	CAARGTGANVLTF
TRBJ2-7	TRBV7-9	-	-	TGTGCCAGCCGGGACACATTCTACGAGCAGTACTTC	CASRDTFYEQYF
TRBJ1-1	TRBV19	-	TRBD1	TGTGCCAGTAGTATAGATTCGGAGGCAGGGGGCCGTAACACTGAAGCTTTCTTT	CASSIDSEAGGRNTEAFF
TRBJ2-7	TRBV5-1	few	TRBD2	TGCGCCAGCAGCTTGTCCCCGAACCCGGGGGGTGACGACGAGCAGTACTTC	CASSLSPNPGGDDEQYF
TRBJ1-1	TRBV27	-	-	TGTGCCAGCAGTATAAGTTGGCAGTTGAACACTGAAGCTTTCTTT	CASSISWQLNTEAFF
TRBJ2-7	TRBV7-9	-	TRBD2	TGTGCCAGCAGCCGAACTACTAGCGGTGGTTACGAGCAGTACTTC	CASSRTTSGGYEQYF
TRBJ1-1	TRBV9	-	-	TGTGCCAGCAGCGTAGCTGCGGGGGCCTCCACTGAAGCTTTCTTT	CASSVAAGASTEAFF
TRBJ1-5	TRBV2	-	-	TGTGCCAGCAGTGAAAGTTTTGAGGGCTGGGGGAATCAGCCCCAGCATTTT	CASSESFEGWGNQPQHF
TRBJ2-3	TRBV27	-	-	TGTGCCAGCAGTTTAATGGGGGGAGCAAGCACAGATACGCAGTATTTT	CASSLMGGASTDTQYF
TRBJ1-2	TRBV18	-	-	TGTGCCAGCTCACGGGAAGTTAATAACTATGGCTACACCTTC	CASSREVNNYGYTF
TRBJ2-2	TRBV10-3	-	TRBD2	TGTGCCATCAGGGCCGGGACTAGCGGGACCGGGGAGCTGTTTTTT	CAIRAGTSGTGELFF
TRBJ2-1	TRBV7-3	-	-	TGTGCCAGCAGCACCGGGACAACTGACTACAATGAGCAGTTCTTC	CASSTGTTDYNEQFF
TRBJ2-3	TRBV7-9	-	-	TGTGCCAGCAGCCCCGGCTTGGGTCGCACAGATACGCAGTATTTT	CASSPGLGRTDTQYF
TRBJ2-1	TRBV29-1	-	TRBD2	TGCAGCGTTGCCGGGGGGGGCGCAGTCCATGAGCAGTTCTTC	CSVAGGGAVHEQFF
TRBJ1-2	TRBV6-1	once	-	TGTGCCAGCAGTGGTCCAGGCTACACCTTC	CASSGPGYTF
TRBJ1-5	TRBV5-8	-	TRBD1	TGTGCCAGCAGCTTCTTTCTCAGGGGGCGACAGCCCCAGCATTTT	CASSFFLRGRQPQHF
TRBJ1-1	TRBV9	once	-	TGTGCCAGCAGCGCCCACAGGAGTACTGAAGCTTTCTTT	CASSAHRSTEAFF
TRBJ1-6	TRBV19	-	-	TGTGCCAGCCAAAGGGTTGGGGGCTATTCACCCCTCCACTTT	CASQRVGGYSPLHF
TRBJ1-5	TRBV28	-	TRBD1	TGTGCCAGCAGTTTAGGGGACAGGGGGCAGCCCCAGCATTTT	CASSLGDRGQPQHF
TRBJ1-1	TRBV21-1	-	-	TGTGCCAGCTGGGACGGGTACACTGAAGCTTTCTTT	CASWDGYTEAFF
TRBJ2-5	TRBV5-1	-	-	TGCGCCAGCAGCTTGGGCAGGGGCGTAGAGACCCAGTACTTC	CASSLGRGVETQYF